The TCR beta chain under discussion was sequenced for a study of Ad26.COV2.S vaccination and SARS-CoV-2 variants. Study background: Ad26.COV2.S shots went into the muscle once or twice, 56 days apart. General study points: Breadth and depth estimates from TCRs may understate total T cell responses. Similar non-spike TCR breadth was seen in vaccine and placebo recipients.

Treatment of the sample: some 20 received Ad26.COV2.S at low or high dose, single or two shots; several received placebo; per-sample allocation not given. Samples analyzed were those drawn on day 63 after the first vaccine or placebo injection. Vaccine was an Ad26 vector expressing Wuhan-strain SARS-CoV-2 spike. With respect to this clone: Its antigen is not known.

Clones were read by immunoSEQ multiplex PCR, and TCRdb kept only the in-frame ones, dropping some. This table holds about 370,000 clones, about 91% found once. The CDR3 has 17 residues. V was clipped by 5 bases and J by 1 base; unmatched bases: 11. Germline assignment: CDR1 LNHDA and CDR2 SQIVND (reference sequence). The rearrangement links TRBV19 to TRBJ1-5; 7 nucleotides align to TRBD1. The sample consisted of peripheral blood, taken in a trial of Ad26.COV2.S vaccine versus placebo. This sequence originates from a person aged 18-60 years who received the Ad26.COV2.S COVID-19 vaccine or a placebo. CDR3 sequence: CASSLGQGGVSNQPQHF. The CDR3 bases are TGTGCCAGTAGTCTCGGCCAGGGGGGGGTCAGCAATCAGCCCCAGCATTTT.